Shown below are 11 T cell receptor beta chains from a single sample sequenced in a study of blood T cell repertoires in COVID-19 (dated by TCRdb to the early 2020s). Receptor libraries were prepared by the immunoSEQ multiplex PCR assay. TCRdb provides this immuneACCESS table in a form limited to in-frame rearrangements. Some clones are lacking; in checked studies, under half of them reflect an unresolved V gene, and why the rest are absent is not known. The sample table contains some 250,000 clones; only one count was recorded for about 90% of them. 0.95% to 1.5% of the sample lies in the top ten. Sequences were obtained from PBMCs or T cells enriched from blood (not recorded which). These receptors originate from a human donor in a cohort exposed to, infected with or recovered from COVID-19 (not recorded which). The donor label of this sample is uncertain.

J is TRBJ2-3 and V is TRBV7-9, with D maybe TRBD1 (6 bases). With 5 bases removed from V and 4 bases from J, the gap between germline ends came to 16 bases. Germline V CDR1 and CDR2: SEHNR, FQNEAQ (reference sequence). The CDR3 runs 15 residues. CDR3 DNA sequence: TGTGCCAGCAGCCAGGCAGGGGAAGGGGCAGATACGCAGTATTTT. Translating gives CASSQAGEGADTQYF.

This clone was detected only once. The J gene is TRBJ1-2, the V gene TRBV25-1; D is unclear. The CDR3 is made up of 14 amino acids. CDR1 is MGHDK, CDR2 SYGVNS, per germline. Deletions cut 1 base from V and 1 base from J, with 7 bases between. Here the CDR3 reads CASSEFGGNYGYTF. In nucleotides, the CDR3 is TGTGCCAGCAGTGAATTCGGCGGTAACTATGGCTACACCTTC.

The rearrangement joins TRBV30 to TRBJ2-7; possibly TRBD1 for D (6 bases). Germline lookup yields CDR1 GTSNPN and CDR2 SVGIG (reference sequence). The CDR3 spans 14 residues. V lost 2 bases, J lost 1 base, and 12 bases lay in between. In nucleotides, the CDR3 is TGTGCCTGGAGTCTATGGACAGCGTCCTACGAGCAGTACTTC. This codes for CAWSLWTASYEQYF.

The chain employs TRBV9 and TRBJ2-6; possible D gene TRBD2, 5 bases. The CDR3 sequence is 15 residues long. Germline lookup yields CDR1 SGDLS and CDR2 YYNGEE. Trimming took 4 bases from V and 0 from J, leaving 8 bases between them. DNA for the CDR3: TGTGCCAGCAGCCAGAGGGTCTCTGGGGCCAACGTCCTGACTTTC. Amino acids: CASSQRVSGANVLTF.

CDR3 residues: CASSPSGVGGAGEKLFF. DNA for the CDR3: TGCGCCAGCAGTCCGAGCGGGGTCGGAGGGGCAGGGGAAAAACTGTTTTTT. This chain uses TRBV10-2 with TRBJ1-4; D is possibly TRBD1 (5 bases). Germline loops: CDR1 WSHSY, CDR2 SAAADI. Trimming left V 5 bases short and J 8 bases short, with 24 bases between. The CDR3 contains 17 residues.

In DNA form, the CDR3 reads TGTGCCAGCAGCCATCTGACAGATAACTATGGCTACACCTTC. The encoded protein is CASSHLTDNYGYTF. The chain has TRBV3-1 (or the pseudogene TRBV3-2) and TRBJ1-2, with a possible D match to TRBD1 (5 bases). With 3 bases removed from V and 1 base from J, the gap between germline ends came to 9 bases. This CDR3 is built from 14 residues. Germline V lookup: CDR1 LGHDT, CDR2 YNNKEL (reference sequence).

This sequence joins TRBV7-3 and TRBJ2-1, with TRBD2 as a possible D gene (7 bases). CDR3 length: 16 amino acids. Germline V gene lookup returns CDR1 SGHTA and CDR2 FQGTGA. The ends were cut back, 1 base at V and 5 bases at J, with 15 bases in the middle. The CDR3 sequence is CASSLNPGGRHNEQFF. CDR3 DNA sequence: TGTGCCAGCAGCTTAAACCCGGGGGGCCGACACAATGAGCAGTTCTTC.

The CDR3 DNA follows: TGCGCCAGCAGCCAAGGGAAAGAACAGGCAGATGGAAACACCATATATTTT. Residues: CASSQGKEQADGNTIYF. This chain links TRBV4-1 with TRBJ1-3; weak D call: TRBD1 (5 bases). The V gene's germline CDR1 is MGHRA and CDR2 YSYEKL. This CDR3 contains 17 residues. Trimming took 1 base from V and 3 from J, leaving 16 bases between them.

The chain couples TRBV5-4 to TRBJ2-5; 12 bases align to TRBD2. Germline V gene lookup returns CDR1 SGHNT and CDR2 YYREEE (reference sequence). V was clipped by 0 bases and J by 0 bases; unmatched bases: 3. The CDR3 runs 17 residues. The CDR3 region is CASSLATSGGNQETQYF. CDR3 bases: TGTGCCAGCAGCTTGGCCACTAGCGGGGGGAACCAAGAGACCCAGTACTTC.

The count of this clone is one. The chain employs TRBV3-1 (or the pseudogene TRBV3-2) and TRBJ1-5; 9 nucleotides match TRBD1. The CDR3 spans 18 residues. V was pared by 3 bases and J by 2 bases, with 11 bases of the junction left unmatched. CDR1 and CDR2 (germline): LGHDT, YNNKEL (reference sequence). The CDR3 DNA is TGTGCCAGCAGCCACCGAACCCCGGGACAGGGCTGCAATCAGCCCCAGCATTTT. This sequence encodes CASSHRTPGQGCNQPQHF.

The rearrangement uses TRBV7-2 and TRBJ1-1, with D unclear. CDR1 SGHTA and CDR2 FQGNSA come from the germline V gene. The CDR3 is 15 residues long. With 1 base removed from V and 1 base from J, the gap between germline ends came to 10 bases. The CDR3 nucleotides read TGTGCCAGCAGCTTAGGTATACTAGGGAACACTGAAGCTTTCTTT. Protein product: CASSLGILGNTEAFF.